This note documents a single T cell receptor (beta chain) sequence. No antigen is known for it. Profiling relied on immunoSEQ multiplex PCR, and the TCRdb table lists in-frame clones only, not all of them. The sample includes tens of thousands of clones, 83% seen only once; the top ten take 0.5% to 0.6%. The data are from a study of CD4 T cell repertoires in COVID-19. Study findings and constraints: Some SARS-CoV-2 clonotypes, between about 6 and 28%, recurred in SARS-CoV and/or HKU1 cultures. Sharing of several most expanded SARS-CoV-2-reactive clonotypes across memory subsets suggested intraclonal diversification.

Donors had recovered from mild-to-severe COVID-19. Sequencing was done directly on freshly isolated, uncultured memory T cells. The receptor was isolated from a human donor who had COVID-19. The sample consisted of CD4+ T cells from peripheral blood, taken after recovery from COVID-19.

Written as DNA, the CDR3 is TGTGCCAGCGGGGTACTAGCGGGGGCTTTCAATGAGCAGTTCTTC. Its translation: CASGVLAGAFNEQFF. The genes are TRBV7-3 and TRBJ2-1, with TRBD2 identical over 11 bases. Germline V gene data show CDR1 as SGHTA and CDR2 as FQGTGA. This CDR3 has 15 residues. V was clipped by 8 bases and J by 6 bases; unmatched bases: 9.